This T cell receptor beta chain was documented in a study of cytomegalovirus exposure and HLA in healthy donors. Findings of the study overall: Rare sequences made up most TCRs, while some public TCRs were found in many donors. The number of N-insertions in an Asian-associated ancestry cluster was reportedly below the 666-donor mean in a later analysis. Researchers reported that a few CMV-associated chains were confirmed in vitro as CMV antigen-specific. TCR beta sequences reportedly predicted most subjects' HLA-A and HLA-B alleles accurately.

Use of 60 Vbeta and 13 Jbeta primers characterized the PCR. Generated by immunoSEQ multiplex PCR, the TCRdb table keeps only in-frame clones and is missing some. The sample is made up of around 70,000 clones, and the top ten hold approximately 5.3% of it. Notes on this clone: Its antigen is as yet unknown.

This receptor was taken from a woman in her forties in good health and CMV-seropositive. Specimen: PBMCs.

The chain's CDR3 is CASSLASGEGTQYF. The CDR3 DNA sequence: TGTGCCAGCAGCTTAGCCTCAGGGGAGGGGACCCAGTACTTC. V usage is TRBV7-2 and J usage is TRBJ2-5, with D possibly being TRBD2 (7 bases). Per the germline V gene, CDR1 is SGHTA and CDR2 is FQGNSA. The CDR3 is 14 amino acids. V was clipped by 0 bases and J by 7 bases, with 12 bases between them.